The clone carrying this T cell receptor (beta chain) was seen just once. Its target is not known. It was with a sample-barcoded 5' primer and a J-beta primer mix that a second PCR of roughly 6 to 12 cycles was run. One entry per CDR3 protein, called by TCRdb with MiXCR from the 5' RACE reads. The sample consists of roughly 1.9 million distinct CDR3 sequences, about 39% of them appearing once. The record originates from a study of blood T cells in healthy people across ages. Broader study findings: Unknown donor CMV status possibly confounded expanded clonotype changes. Correlation between TCR beta diversity and naive T cell percentage was strong.

The CDR3 spans 17 residues. The V gene lost 0 bases and the J gene lost 8 bases, with 22 bases spanning the gap. CDR1 LGHNA and CDR2 YNFKEQ come from the germline V gene. The origin of this receptor is a human donor in good health. The sample consisted of blood. The rearrangement uses TRBV4-2 and TRBJ1-2; D is uncertain. The CDR3 loop is CASSQDFSPNSRLGYTF. In nucleotides, the CDR3 is TGTGCCAGCAGCCAAGATTTCTCCCCGAATTCCCGGCTAGGCTACACCTTC.